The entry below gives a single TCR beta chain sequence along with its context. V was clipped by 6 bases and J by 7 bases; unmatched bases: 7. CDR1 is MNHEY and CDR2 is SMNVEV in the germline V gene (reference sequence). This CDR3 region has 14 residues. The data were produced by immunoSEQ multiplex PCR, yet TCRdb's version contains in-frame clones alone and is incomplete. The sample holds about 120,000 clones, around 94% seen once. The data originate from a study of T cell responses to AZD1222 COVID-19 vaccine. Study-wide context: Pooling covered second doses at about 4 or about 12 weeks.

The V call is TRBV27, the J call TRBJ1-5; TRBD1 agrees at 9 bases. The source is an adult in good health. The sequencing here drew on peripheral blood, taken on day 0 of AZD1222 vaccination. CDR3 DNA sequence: TGTGCCAGCAGACCACAGGGGGCTGGGCAGCCCCAGCATTTT. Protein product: CASRPQGAGQPQHF.